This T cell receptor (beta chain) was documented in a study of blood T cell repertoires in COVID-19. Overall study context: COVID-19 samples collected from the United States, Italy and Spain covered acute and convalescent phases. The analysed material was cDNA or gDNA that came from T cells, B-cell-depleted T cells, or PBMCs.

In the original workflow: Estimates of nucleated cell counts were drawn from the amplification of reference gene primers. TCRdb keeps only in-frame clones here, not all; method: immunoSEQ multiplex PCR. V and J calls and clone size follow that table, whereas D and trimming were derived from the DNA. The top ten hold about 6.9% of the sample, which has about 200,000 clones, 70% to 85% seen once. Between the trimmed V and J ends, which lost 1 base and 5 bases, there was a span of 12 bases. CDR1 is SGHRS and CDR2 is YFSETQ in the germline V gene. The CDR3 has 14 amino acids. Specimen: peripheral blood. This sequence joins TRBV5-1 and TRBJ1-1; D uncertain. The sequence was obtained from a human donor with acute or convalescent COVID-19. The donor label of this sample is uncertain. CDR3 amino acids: CASSLSPLSTEAFF. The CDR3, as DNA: TGCGCCAGCAGCTTGAGTCCCCTGAGTACTGAAGCTTTCTTT.